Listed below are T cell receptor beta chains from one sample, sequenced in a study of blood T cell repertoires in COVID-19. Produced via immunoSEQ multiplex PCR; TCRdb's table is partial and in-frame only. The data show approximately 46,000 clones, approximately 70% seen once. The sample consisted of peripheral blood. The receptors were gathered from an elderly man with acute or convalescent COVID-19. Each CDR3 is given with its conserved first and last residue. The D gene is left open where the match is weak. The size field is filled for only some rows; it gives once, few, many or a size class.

DNA: TGTGCCAGCAGCAAAGTCGTTGTCGGGGGCTCCTACGAGCAGTACTTC
CDR3: CASSKVVVGGSYEQYF
V: TRBV21-1
size: NA
J: TRBJ2-7
length: 16
D: NA

DNA: TGTGCCAGCAGCTTAAACGGACTCATCAATGAGCAGTTCTTC
CDR3: CASSLNGLINEQFF
V: TRBV7-9
size: NA
J: TRBJ2-1
length: 14
D: NA

DNA: TGTGCCAGCAGTTTATTGGCAGGGTCTTCCTACGAGCAGTACTTC
CDR3: CASSLLAGSSYEQYF
V: TRBV27
size: once
J: TRBJ2-7
length: 15
D: NA

DNA: TGTGCCAGCAGTTACGAAGGGGCTGCGAACACTGAAGCTTTCTTT
CDR3: CASSYEGAANTEAFF
V: TRBV6-5
size: NA
J: TRBJ1-1
length: 15
D: NA

DNA: TGTGCCAGCAGCCCGTCGGGACTCCAAGAGACCCAGTACTTC
CDR3: CASSPSGLQETQYF
V: TRBV7-3
size: NA
J: TRBJ2-5
length: 14
D: NA

DNA: TGTGCCAGTAGTGTACTAGCGGGAGGCGCCTACGATCAGTACTTC
CDR3: CASSVLAGGAYDQYF
V: TRBV19
size: few
J: TRBJ2-7
length: 15
D: TRBD2

DNA: TGCGCCAGCAGCTGGGTGGCGGGAGGGGGCTCCTACGAGCAGTACTTC
CDR3: CASSWVAGGGSYEQYF
V: TRBV5-1
size: few
J: TRBJ2-7
length: 16
D: TRBD2

DNA: TGTGCCAGCAGCCGCCCTAGAAACACCGGGGAGCTGTTTTTT
CDR3: CASSRPRNTGELFF
V: TRBV5-6
size: few
J: TRBJ2-2
length: 14
D: NA

DNA: TGTGCCAGCAGTGAAGGTAGTAGCGGGTTCAATGAGCAGTTCTTC
CDR3: CASSEGSSGFNEQFF
V: TRBV6-1
size: NA
J: TRBJ2-1
length: 15
D: TRBD2

DNA: TGTGCCAGCAGCGCAACTGTGGCTTTCTTT
CDR3: CASSATVAFF
V: TRBV11-2
size: NA
J: TRBJ1-1
length: 10
D: NA

DNA: TGCGCCAGCAGCTGGACCGGGACAGGGGGCCCCAGCTCCTACAATGAGCAGTTCTTC
CDR3: CASSWTGTGGPSSYNEQFF
V: TRBV5-1
size: NA
J: TRBJ2-1
length: 19
D: TRBD1

DNA: TGTGCCAGCAGTGAAGCGGGAGGGTTAAGTGAGCAGTTCTTC
CDR3: CASSEAGGLSEQFF
V: TRBV2
size: NA
J: TRBJ2-1
length: 14
D: TRBD2

DNA: TGTGCCAGTAGGTCGCACTCTAGCGAAAACAATGAGCAGTTCTTC
CDR3: CASRSHSSENNEQFF
V: TRBV19
size: NA
J: TRBJ2-1
length: 15
D: NA

DNA: TGTGCCAGCAGACCAGGGGCTTCCTACAATGAGCAGTTCTTC
CDR3: CASRPGASYNEQFF
V: TRBV28
size: NA
J: TRBJ2-1
length: 14
D: NA

DNA: TGTGCCAGCAGCCAAGCCGAAGTAGGACTAGGGTGGTACGAGCAGTACTTC
CDR3: CASSQAEVGLGWYEQYF
V: TRBV3-1/TRBV3-2
size: NA
J: TRBJ2-7
length: 17
D: TRBD2

DNA: TGTGCCAGCCGGGACAGGGGTGAAAAACTGTTTTTT
CDR3: CASRDRGEKLFF
V: TRBV12-3/TRBV12-4
size: NA
J: TRBJ1-4
length: 12
D: TRBD1

DNA: TGTGCCAGCAGCCAGGTTTCTATCGGGATGAACACCGGGGAGCTGTTTTTT
CDR3: CASSQVSIGMNTGELFF
V: TRBV7-6
size: NA
J: TRBJ2-2
length: 17
D: NA

DNA: TGCGCCAGCAGCCAATCAGAAAGGGGCGGGGACTATGGCTACACCTTC
CDR3: CASSQSERGGDYGYTF
V: TRBV4-3
size: NA
J: TRBJ1-2
length: 16
D: NA

DNA: TGTGCCAGCAGCCCCAGTCTAAGGGGGACATGGAATACGCGCGGGGCCAACGTCCTGACTTTC
CDR3: CASSPSLRGTWNTRGANVLTF
V: TRBV9
size: NA
J: TRBJ2-6
length: 21
D: NA

DNA: TGTGCCAGCAGCTCACAGGGGGTAGATTCACCCCTCCACTTT
CDR3: CASSSQGVDSPLHF
V: TRBV7-6
size: NA
J: TRBJ1-6
length: 14
D: TRBD1

DNA: TGTGCCAGCAGCCCCGGGAGGCTTGATCAGCCCCAGCATTTT
CDR3: CASSPGRLDQPQHF
V: TRBV9
size: NA
J: TRBJ1-5
length: 14
D: NA

DNA: TGTGCCAGCAGTTACGCCCGGGGATATCAAAACACCATATATTTT
CDR3: CASSYARGYQNTIYF
V: TRBV6-6
size: NA
J: TRBJ1-3
length: 15
D: NA

DNA: TGTGCCAGCAGTACGAAAGCGGGGTCCTACGAGCAGTACTTC
CDR3: CASSTKAGSYEQYF
V: TRBV27
size: NA
J: TRBJ2-7
length: 14
D: TRBD2

DNA: TGTGCCAGCAGCTTGGGGCTCCAAGAGACCCAGTACTTC
CDR3: CASSLGLQETQYF
V: TRBV5-4
size: NA
J: TRBJ2-5
length: 13
D: NA

DNA: TGTGCCAGCAGTTTCCTGAGGGGGACTAGGGGAAATGAGCAGTTCTTC
CDR3: CASSFLRGTRGNEQFF
V: TRBV28
size: NA
J: TRBJ2-1
length: 16
D: TRBD2

DNA: TGTGCCAGTAGTGCCGGACTAGCGGGAGGGAATGAGCAGTTCTTC
CDR3: CASSAGLAGGNEQFF
V: TRBV19
size: NA
J: TRBJ2-1
length: 15
D: TRBD2

DNA: TGTGCCAGCTCACTCAAGACAGGGTACAATGAGCAGTTCTTC
CDR3: CASSLKTGYNEQFF
V: TRBV18
size: few
J: TRBJ2-1
length: 14
D: TRBD1

DNA: TGTGCCAGTCAGGGGGATAGAGAAAAACTGTTTTTT
CDR3: CASQGDREKLFF
V: TRBV28
size: once
J: TRBJ1-4
length: 12
D: TRBD1

DNA: TGTGCCAGCAGTCCAGAGGGGACTAGCGGCTACGAGCGGTACTTC
CDR3: CASSPEGTSGYERYF
V: TRBV6-5
size: NA
J: TRBJ2-7
length: 15
D: TRBD2

DNA: TGTGCCAGCTCACCAGGGACAGATAGAAGTTCACCCCTCCACTTT
CDR3: CASSPGTDRSSPLHF
V: TRBV18
size: NA
J: TRBJ1-6
length: 15
D: TRBD1

DNA: TGTGCCAGCAGCTCCACTGCGGGAGACGAGCAGTACTTC
CDR3: CASSSTAGDEQYF
V: TRBV7-2
size: once
J: TRBJ2-7
length: 13
D: TRBD2

DNA: TGTGCCAGCAGCTCGTTAACTCCTCTCTCCTATGAGCAGTTCTTC
CDR3: CASSSLTPLSYEQFF
V: TRBV11-2
size: NA
J: TRBJ2-1
length: 15
D: NA

DNA: TGTGCCAGCAGACCTTTGTACAGTACCTACGAGCAGTACTTC
CDR3: CASRPLYSTYEQYF
V: TRBV28
size: NA
J: TRBJ2-7
length: 14
D: NA

DNA: TGCGCCAGCAGTGGAGGGTATAATTCACCCCTCCACTTT
CDR3: CASSGGYNSPLHF
V: TRBV10-2
size: NA
J: TRBJ1-6
length: 13
D: NA

DNA: TGTGCCTGGACGAGGGACAGTCGATACGGGTATGGCTACACCTTC
CDR3: CAWTRDSRYGYGYTF
V: TRBV30
size: NA
J: TRBJ1-2
length: 15
D: TRBD1

DNA: TGTGCCAGCAGTGACGGACAGGCGGGGAACACTGAAGCTTTCTTT
CDR3: CASSDGQAGNTEAFF
V: TRBV2
size: NA
J: TRBJ1-1
length: 15
D: TRBD1

DNA: TGTGCCAGCAGCTTCAGACAGGGGACATTAGGCAATGAGCAGTTCTTC
CDR3: CASSFRQGTLGNEQFF
V: TRBV5-5
size: NA
J: TRBJ2-1
length: 16
D: TRBD1

DNA: TGTGCCAGCAGCGCCGGGGGCTACGAGCAGTACTTC
CDR3: CASSAGGYEQYF
V: TRBV28
size: NA
J: TRBJ2-7
length: 12
D: NA

DNA: TGTGCCAGCTCACCGGGAGCTGCAGAGACCCAGTACTTC
CDR3: CASSPGAAETQYF
V: TRBV18
size: NA
J: TRBJ2-5
length: 13
D: NA

DNA: TGTGCCAGCAGCCATATAGTCCGGGACAGGGGGCGCGGGGCCGGGGAGCTGTTTTTT
CDR3: CASSHIVRDRGRGAGELFF
V: TRBV3-1/TRBV3-2
size: NA
J: TRBJ2-2
length: 19
D: TRBD1

DNA: TGTGCCTGGACACGCGGGAGGGGCACAGATACGCAGTATTTT
CDR3: CAWTRGRGTDTQYF
V: TRBV30
size: NA
J: TRBJ2-3
length: 14
D: TRBD2

DNA: TGTGCCAGTCTTCTTTGGCTTTCTACTAAGGAGACCCAGTACTTC
CDR3: CASLLWLSTKETQYF
V: TRBV2
size: NA
J: TRBJ2-5
length: 15
D: NA

DNA: TGTGCCAGCAGCCAAATCGGAGGGGCCGGGGAGCTGTTTTTT
CDR3: CASSQIGGAGELFF
V: TRBV28
size: many
J: TRBJ2-2
length: 14
D: NA

DNA: TGTGCCAGCAGTTCCACAGGGGGCGGGCAGTACTTC
CDR3: CASSSTGGGQYF
V: TRBV28
size: NA
J: TRBJ2-7
length: 12
D: TRBD1

DNA: TGTGCCAGTAGTATGTCGTGGAGATTTGGCTACACCTTC
CDR3: CASSMSWRFGYTF
V: TRBV19
size: once
J: TRBJ1-2
length: 13
D: NA

DNA: TGCAGCGTTGCCCCAGGGGAGACCCAGTACTTC
CDR3: CSVAPGETQYF
V: TRBV29-1
size: NA
J: TRBJ2-5
length: 11
D: NA

DNA: TGTGCCAGCAGAGACACCCGTCACCTCGAGCAGTACTTC
CDR3: CASRDTRHLEQYF
V: TRBV2
size: NA
J: TRBJ2-7
length: 13
D: NA

DNA: TGTGCCAGCAGGAAAAGACAGGGGGGGATCTCTGGAAACACCATATATTTT
CDR3: CASRKRQGGISGNTIYF
V: TRBV19
size: few
J: TRBJ1-3
length: 17
D: TRBD1

DNA: TGTGCCAGCAGTTACTTGGGCCGTGAGGGGGCCGCTTTCTTT
CDR3: CASSYLGREGAAFF
V: TRBV6-5
size: NA
J: TRBJ1-1
length: 14
D: TRBD1

DNA: TGTGCCAGTAGTATATCGGGGACTGGGGCCAACGTCCTGACTTTC
CDR3: CASSISGTGANVLTF
V: TRBV19
size: NA
J: TRBJ2-6
length: 15
D: NA

DNA: TGTGCCAGCAGCCTTGGACTTTCCAATGAGCAGTTCTTC
CDR3: CASSLGLSNEQFF
V: TRBV28
size: once
J: TRBJ2-1
length: 13
D: NA

DNA: TGTGCCAGCATGTACAGGGGGCAGAACACCGGGGAGCTGTTTTTT
CDR3: CASMYRGQNTGELFF
V: TRBV6-6
size: NA
J: TRBJ2-2
length: 15
D: TRBD1

DNA: TGTGCCAGCAGCCTCCAAGGAGCGGGAAGGAACACCGGGGAGCTGTTTTTT
CDR3: CASSLQGAGRNTGELFF
V: TRBV4-2
size: few
J: TRBJ2-2
length: 17
D: TRBD2

DNA: TGTGCCAGCAGCTTATCCCCCGCGGGAGCCCGAAATACGCAGTATTTT
CDR3: CASSLSPAGARNTQYF
V: TRBV11-2
size: NA
J: TRBJ2-3
length: 16
D: TRBD2

DNA: TGTGCCAGCAGTGAATCTTGGGGAGAATACGAGCAGTACTTC
CDR3: CASSESWGEYEQYF
V: TRBV25-1
size: NA
J: TRBJ2-7
length: 14
D: NA

DNA: TGTGCCAGCAGCCAAGATGGACAGGCGTTCACAGATACGCAGTATTTT
CDR3: CASSQDGQAFTDTQYF
V: TRBV14
size: few
J: TRBJ2-3
length: 16
D: TRBD1

DNA: TGTGCCAGCAGCGTACGAACAGGGGGGATCGGGGAGCTGTTTTTT
CDR3: CASSVRTGGIGELFF
V: TRBV9
size: NA
J: TRBJ2-2
length: 15
D: TRBD1